The next 15 T cell receptor beta chains were all read from a single sample in a study of a mutant IDH1 vaccine in newly diagnosed glioma (dated by TCRdb to the early 2020s). The method behind the library was the immunoSEQ multiplex PCR assay. The table comes from immuneACCESS by way of TCRdb, which keeps in-frame sequences with V and J called. Part of the clones is missing from these tables; in studies checked, under half for an unresolved V gene and the rest for unknown reasons. The sample contains about 27,000 clones, around four fifths of them found a single time. The ten largest make up 30% to 35% of the sample. The sample's time point label, in plain terms: week 35, safety follow-up. Each vaccine dose was 300 ug of a 20-mer mutant IDH1 peptide in Montanide, given subcutaneously with topical imiquimod. No cognate antigen is known for these TCRs. Source: PBMCs, taken from a glioma patient whose treatment included an IDH1 peptide vaccine. These TCRs come from a man aged 25 to 40 with glioma.

The genes are TRBV28 and TRBJ2-5; 11 nucleotides agree with TRBD1. The ends lost 7 bases at V and 5 bases at J; junction bases unmatched: 6. Germline V CDR1 and CDR2: MDHEN, SYDVKM. This CDR3 comprises 14 residues. The CDR3 loop is CASIGTGGFETQYF. CDR3 DNA sequence: TGTGCCAGCATCGGGACAGGGGGGTTTGAGACCCAGTACTTC.

V gene TRBV9 combines with J gene TRBJ1-5; the match to TRBD1 covers 10 bases. The germline gives CDR1 SGDLS, CDR2 YYNGEE. The CDR3 is 17 residues long. The ends lost 3 bases at V and 5 bases at J; junction bases unmatched: 11. For the CDR3, the DNA is TGTGCCAGCAGCGACGGGACAGGGGAGAAGGGTGATCAGCCCCAGCATTTT. Protein product: CASSDGTGEKGDQPQHF.

A single count supports this clone. The chain uses TRBV6-5 and TRBJ1-2; D gene ambiguous. Germline lookup yields CDR1 MNHEY and CDR2 SVGAGI. V was trimmed by 7 bases and J by 4 bases, leaving 19 bases between them. CDR3 size: 15 residues. The CDR3 DNA follows: TGTGCCAGCACCCGGGATAGGGAGTGGATCTATGGCTACACCTTC. Translated: CASTRDREWIYGYTF.

This clone was recorded only once. DNA of the CDR3: TGTGCCAGCAGCTCCCTAGCGGGAGGGCCCTACGAGCAGTACTTC. It encodes CASSSLAGGPYEQYF. This chain uses TRBV13 with TRBJ2-7; TRBD2 aligns across 12 bases. CDR1 and CDR2 from the germline V gene are PRHDT and FYEKMQ (reference sequence). CDR3 length: 15 amino acids. V lost 4 bases to trimming and J lost 2 bases; unmatched junction nucleotides: 3.

CDR3 in amino acids: CATGTWGDTQYF. The CDR3 DNA follows: TGTGCCACTGGGACTTGGGGAGATACGCAGTATTTT. The genes are TRBV2 and TRBJ2-3; TRBD2 might be the D (6 bases). Trimming pared 10 bases from V and 5 bases from J, leaving 13 bases between. Germline V gene data show CDR1 as SNHLY and CDR2 as FYNNEI. The CDR3 length is 12 residues.

The rearrangement joins TRBV10-2 to TRBJ1-1; D might be TRBD1 (5 bases). The length of the CDR3 is 12 residues. CDR1 is WSHSY, CDR2 SAAADI, per germline. V lost 5 bases and J lost 10, with 14 bases in between. CDR3 DNA: TGCGCCAGCAGTAGGGGAAAAGCCGGAGCTTTCTTT. This gives the protein CASSRGKAGAFF.

The rearrangement uses TRBV10-2 and TRBJ2-2; D may match TRBD1 or TRBD2 (5 bases each). V dropped 3 bases and J dropped 4 bases, with 12 bases sitting between them. The germline CDR1 and CDR2 sequences are WSHSY and SAAADI. This CDR3 region has 15 residues. The CDR3 protein is CASSEQAAGTGELFF. DNA of the CDR3: TGCGCCAGCAGTGAACAGGCGGCGGGCACCGGGGAGCTGTTTTTT.

The chain employs TRBV5-5 and TRBJ2-7; D not resolved. The V end was cut by 2 bases, the J end by 4 bases, with 10 bases between. This CDR3 has 13 amino acids. Germline-derived CDR1 and CDR2 are SGHKS and YYEKEE (reference sequence). The chain's CDR3 is CASSFATSYEQYF. As DNA, the CDR3 is TGTGCCAGCAGCTTTGCGACGTCGTACGAGCAGTACTTC. Full variable domain (rest looked up from reference TRBV5-5 and TRBJ2-7): DAGVTQSPTHLIKTRGQQVTLRCSPISGHKSVSWYQQVLGQGPQFIFQYYEKEERGRGNFPDRFSARQFPNYSSELNVNALLLGDSALYLCASSFATSYEQYFGPGTRLTVT.

The V call is TRBV11-2, the J call TRBJ1-6, with TRBD1 matching 11 bases. V shed 4 bases, J shed 10 bases, and the junction held 9 bases outside the gene matches. The CDR3 is 16 amino acids. In germline, CDR1 is SGHAT, CDR2 FQNNGV. As DNA, the CDR3 is TGTGCCAGCAGCTACCTAGGGACAGGGGGTGACTCACCCCTCCACTTT. Amino acids: CASSYLGTGGDSPLHF.

The rearrangement uses TRBV30 and TRBJ1-5; possible D gene TRBD1, 5 bases. Trimming shortened V by 0 bases and J by 8 bases, and 17 bases separated the two germline ends. The CDR3 consists of 15 residues. Per the germline V gene, CDR1 is GTSNPN and CDR2 is SVGIG (reference sequence). CDR3 loop: CAWSVRGGAEEPQHF. CDR3 nucleotide sequence: TGTGCCTGGAGTGTACGAGGTGGGGCGGAGGAGCCCCAGCATTTT.

The gene calls are TRBV5-1 and TRBJ2-7, with 10 positions matching TRBD1. CDR3 length: 16 residues. The trim removed 2 bases at V and 2 bases at J, leaving 7 bases unmatched. CDR1 and CDR2 from the germline V gene are SGHRS and YFSETQ. The CDR3 reads CASSLTGTGATYEQYF. CDR3 DNA sequence: TGCGCCAGCAGCTTAACCGGGACAGGGGCAACCTACGAGCAGTACTTC.

This sequence joins TRBV28 and TRBJ1-2, with 12 positions matching TRBD1. Per the germline V gene, CDR1 is MDHEN and CDR2 is SYDVKM. The CDR3 is 16 residues long. V was pared by 7 bases and J by 8 bases, with 14 bases of the junction left unmatched. CDR3 loop: CASILSGQGAVWGYTF. CDR3 nucleotide sequence: TGTGCCAGCATCCTTTCGGGACAGGGGGCCGTGTGGGGCTACACCTTC.

This sequence joins TRBV4-1 and TRBJ2-2, with no clear D. The CDR3 is made up of 16 amino acids. The germline V gene encodes CDR1 MGHRA and CDR2 YSYEKL. Trimming shortened V by 4 bases and J by 6 bases, and 18 bases separated the two germline ends. As DNA, the CDR3 is TGCGCCAGCAGCCCTCAAAGGGCCGCGAGAGCCGGGGAGCTGTTTTTT. Translation gives CASSPQRAARAGELFF.

The rearrangement joins TRBV27 to TRBJ1-6; tentatively, D is TRBD1 (5 bases). The germline CDR1 and CDR2 sequences are MNHEY and SMNVEV (reference sequence). The CDR3 spans 15 residues. Trimming stripped 6 bases from V and 4 bases from J, with 13 bases between. CDR3 sequence reads: CASRLVGGYNSPLHF. In nucleotides, the CDR3 is TGTGCCAGCAGATTAGTTGGGGGTTATAATTCACCCCTCCACTTT.

The chain carries TRBV27 and TRBJ1-5; D gene uncertain. Trimming removed 0 bases from V and 3 bases from J, with 3 bases in between. The CDR3 has 13 residues. Germline V CDR1 and CDR2: MNHEY, SMNVEV (reference sequence). This CDR3 reads CASSLSSNQPQHF. The DNA for the CDR3 is TGTGCCAGCAGTTTATCGTCCAATCAGCCCCAGCATTTT.